These 6 T cell receptor beta chains originate from one sample sequenced in a study. Using its own MiXCR run on the 5' RACE reads, TCRdb lists one record per CDR3 protein. The profile covers about 40,000 distinct CDR3 sequences, with under 20% appearing a single time and 2.5% to 3% taken by the ten largest. The material sequenced was naive CD4+ T cells sorted from a lymph node. Subset meaning: naive CD4+ T cells, CD4+CD45RA+CD25-. The receptors derive from a female donor with breast cancer.

V usage is TRBV6-5 and J usage is TRBJ1-4; D ambiguous. Trimming pared 5 bases from V and 0 bases from J, leaving 10 bases between. The CDR3 is 15 residues long. CDR1 is MNHEY, CDR2 SVGAGI, per germline. The CDR3 region has the DNA TGTGCCAGCAGTGCCGTTTCGGCAACTAATGAAAAACTGTTTTTT. It specifies CASSAVSATNEKLFF.

The chain joins TRBV29-1 to TRBJ1-6, with D perhaps TRBD1 (5 bases). The length of the CDR3 is 15 residues. Germline V gene lookup returns CDR1 SQVTM and CDR2 ANQGSEA. V lost 5 bases and J 8 bases, leaving 19 bases between the germline ends. CDR3 nucleotide sequence: TGCAGCGTTATGGGCAGGGACGCCGGTGATTCACCCCTCCACTTT. Residues: CSVMGRDAGDSPLHF.

In this sample, this clonotype turned up many times. The chain couples TRBV2 to TRBJ2-3; 8 positions match TRBD2. The germline V gene encodes CDR1 SNHLY and CDR2 FYNNEI. The CDR3 sequence is 12 residues long. The ends lost 6 bases at V and 9 bases at J; junction bases unmatched: 5. In nucleotides, the CDR3 is TGTGCCAGCAGCGGGAGGACTAGCACGCAGTATTTT. It yields the protein CASSGRTSTQYF. Full variable domain (outside the CDR3, taken from reference TRBV2 and TRBJ2-3): EPEVTQTPSHQVTQMGQEVILRCVPISNHLYFYWYRQILGQKVEFLVSFYNNEISEKSEIFDDQFSVERPDGSNFTLKIRSTKLEDSAMYFCASSGRTSTQYFGPGTRLTVL.

At least ten counts were recorded for this clonotype. Written as DNA, the CDR3 is TGTGCCAGCAGCCTAAACACCGGGGAGCTGTTTTTT. Translation gives CASSLNTGELFF. J is TRBJ2-2 and V is TRBV7-3; D is uncertain. Trimming removed 5 bases at V and 2 bases at J, with 3 bases between. The CDR3 totals 12 residues. Per germline, CDR1 SGHTA and CDR2 FQGTGA.

Only a few counts were recorded for this clonotype. The chain links TRBV6-5 to TRBJ2-2; 7 bases line up with TRBD2. The CDR3 extends over 12 amino acids. Germline CDR1 MNHEY, CDR2 SVGAGI. CDR3 residues: CASRAGEGELFF. The DNA for the CDR3 is TGTGCTTCTAGGGCGGGAGAAGGGGAGCTGTTTTTT.

This clonotype came up many times. The chain carries TRBV6-1 and TRBJ1-1, with D maybe TRBD1 (5 bases). The CDR3 has 12 residues. Germline V CDR1 and CDR2: MNHNS, SASEGT. The V and J ends lost 8 bases and 0 bases respectively, with 7 bases between them. CDR3 DNA: TGTGCCAGCGGGACTGTGAACACTGAAGCTTTCTTT. Amino acids: CASGTVNTEAFF.